The 25 T cell receptor beta chains listed next were all sequenced from one sample in a study of T cells in Graves' hyperthyroidism and ophthalmopathy. From RNA transcripts, TCR beta CDR3 regions were amplified. HTBI primers drove first-round RT-PCR of the TCR CDR3. Each CDR3 protein is one row after TCRdb ran MiXCR on the multiplex PCR reads. The sample holds tens of thousands of distinct CDR3 sequences, around 40% seen once. Sequenced input: blood. The receptors come from a woman in her 30s with Graves' hyperthyroidism.

The chain joins TRBV30 to TRBJ1-3; the D is unclear. With 3 bases removed from V and 0 bases from J, the gap between germline ends came to 12 bases. The length of the CDR3 is 15 residues. Germline CDR1 reads GTSNPN; CDR2 reads SVGIG (reference sequence). CDR3 DNA: TGTGCCTGGAGCGCACCAGGTCCCTCTGGAAACACCATATATTTT. Its translation: CAWSAPGPSGNTIYF.

The V and J genes are TRBV20-1 and TRBJ2-7; 8 bases are shared with TRBD1. The CDR3 length is 13 residues. V lost 6 bases, J lost 2 bases, and 6 bases stayed unmatched. Per germline, CDR1 DFQATT and CDR2 SNEGSKA (reference sequence). The CDR3, as DNA: TGCAGTGCCAGGACAGGGTCGCCCTACGAGCAGTACTTC. Amino acids: CSARTGSPYEQYF.

This clonotype is medium-sized in the sample. V and J are TRBV24-1 and TRBJ2-7; D is unresolved. Germline CDR1 KGHDR, CDR2 SFDVKD. This CDR3 is 13 amino acids long. V was trimmed by 6 bases and J by 0 bases, leaving 8 bases between them. The CDR3 DNA sequence: TGTGCCACCAGTTCGAGGAGCTCCTACGAGCAGTACTTC. Translating gives CATSSRSSYEQYF.

As concerns this clonotype: Since no conserved phenylalanine or tryptophan closes the CDR3, a read error is the likely cause. The CDR3 region is CASSRNRGETQYV. Written as DNA, the CDR3 is TGTGCCAGCAGCCGAAACAGGGGAGAGACCCAGTACGTC. The genes are TRBV5-6 and TRBJ2-5; TRBD1 matches at 7 bases. The CDR3 totals 13 residues. V dropped 4 bases and J dropped 4; count of bases not matched to a gene: 4. The germline V gene has CDR1 SGHDT and CDR2 YYEEEE.

A remark on this clonotype: The junction differs from germline at one of its ends, possibly a read error. V gene TRBV11-3 combines with J gene TRBJ2-1; 7 nucleotides align to TRBD2. There are 16 residues in the CDR3. Germline V lookup: CDR1 SGHNT, CDR2 YENEEA. The CDR3 loop is CASSTKNGRLYNGQFF. CDR3 in DNA: TGTGCCAGCAGCACAAAAAACGGGAGGCTCTACAATGGGCAGTTCTTC.

A word on this clonotype: Possible read error: a much larger clone is one base away. The CDR3 sequence: CASSSPPGLNTEAFF. The CDR3 region has the DNA TGTGCCAGCAGTTCCCCGCCAGGGTTGAACACTGAAGCTTTCTTT. The chain links TRBV27 to TRBJ1-1; possibly TRBD1 for D (5 bases). Germline loops: CDR1 MNHEY, CDR2 SMNVEV (reference sequence). The V gene lost 4 bases and the J gene lost 0 bases, with 12 bases spanning the gap. The CDR3 totals 15 residues.

With regard to this clonotype: An end of the junction does not agree with germline; a read error may underlie this. The V and J genes are TRBV5-1 and TRBJ2-1; TRBD1 matches at 7 bases. The CDR3 loop spans 15 amino acids. CDR1 is SGHRS, CDR2 YFSETQ, per germline. The CDR3 loop is CASSQGVSSYNEQLF. The CDR3 region has the DNA TGCGCCAGCAGCCAGGGGGTTAGCTCCTACAATGAGCAGCTCTTT.

Many counts were recorded for this clonotype. The chain couples TRBV3-1 to TRBJ2-7; TRBD2 might be the D (5 bases). The CDR3 extends over 14 amino acids. V shed 4 bases and J shed 5 bases, with 15 bases lying between them. The germline CDR1 and CDR2 sequences are LGHDT and YNNKEL (reference sequence). The CDR3 coding sequence is TGTGCCAGCAGCCGGTCCGAGGGAGTCCACGAGCAGTACTTC. The encoded protein is CASSRSEGVHEQYF.

This clonotype appeared many times. The chain is built from TRBV12-3 or TRBV12-4 and TRBJ2-5; tentative D call: TRBD1 (5 bases). Trimming took off 5 bases at V and 0 bases at J, with 10 bases between the two ends. This CDR3 region has 14 residues. CDR3 sequence reads: CASSLVGDQETQYF. CDR3 DNA: TGTGCCAGCAGTCTAGTAGGGGACCAAGAGACCCAGTACTTC.

The table lists this clonotype with a few counts. The chain couples TRBV20-1 to TRBJ2-7; tentatively, D is TRBD1 (5 bases). The CDR3 runs to 13 residues. V was clipped by 6 bases and J by 0 bases, with 12 bases between them. Germline V gene lookup returns CDR1 DFQATT and CDR2 SNEGSKA (reference sequence). The CDR3 sequence is CSAQHRSSYEQYF. CDR3 bases: TGCAGTGCCCAACACAGGAGCTCCTACGAGCAGTACTTC.

This rearrangement joins TRBV19 to TRBJ2-1; D uncertain. Trimming removed 6 bases from V and 6 bases from J, with 9 bases in between. The CDR3 length is 12 residues. Germline V gives CDR1 LNHDA, CDR2 SQIVND (reference sequence). As DNA, the CDR3 is TGTGCCAGTAGGACCCCCGCCAATGAGCAGTTCTTC. Encoded protein: CASRTPANEQFF. The whole variable domain, remainder taken from reference TRBV19 and TRBJ2-1, is DGGITQSPKYLFRKEGQNVTLSCEQNLNHDAMYWYRQDPGQGLRLIYYSQIVNDFQKGDIAEGYSVSREKKESFPLTVTSAQKNPTAFYLCASRTPANEQFFGPGTRLTVL.

This clonotype appeared once. A much larger clonotype is one base distant, so this may be a read error. The chain has TRBV6-5 and TRBJ2-2; the match to TRBD1 covers 7 bases. The germline V gene encodes CDR1 MNHEY and CDR2 SVGAGI. CDR3 size: 19 residues. CDR3 DNA sequence: TGTGCCAGCAGCTGGGACCCTCTGGGGTTAACAGGGGATACCGGGGAGCTGCTTTTT. Amino acid sequence: CASSWDPLGLTGDTGELLF.

This clonotype has at least ten counts. This sequence joins TRBV20-1 and TRBJ2-3; 10 bases are shared with TRBD2. The CDR3 has 15 amino acids. Germline V gene lookup returns CDR1 DFQATT and CDR2 SNEGSKA (reference sequence). Trimming at V came to 4 bases and at J to 0 bases, leaving 4 bases not matched to a gene. The CDR3 nucleotides read TGCAGTGCTACTACTAGCGGGGTTAGCACAGATACGCAGTATTTT. Translating gives CSATTSGVSTDTQYF.

This clonotype was detected many times. The chain is built from TRBV5-1 and TRBJ2-3; D might be TRBD1 (6 bases). Germline V CDR1 and CDR2: SGHRS, YFSETQ. V dropped 0 bases and J dropped 0 bases, with 8 bases sitting between them. The CDR3 is 15 residues long. In DNA, the CDR3 is TGCGCCAGCAGCTTGGACAGGGCAAGCACAGATACGCAGTATTTT. Translation: CASSLDRASTDTQYF.

In its sample, this clonotype is medium-sized. The chain uses TRBV9 and TRBJ2-7; tentatively, D is TRBD2 (6 bases). Germline CDR1 is SGDLS and CDR2 is YYNGEE. The CDR3 sequence is 13 residues long. Trimming shortened V by 9 bases and J by 0 bases, and 13 bases separated the two germline ends. CDR3 loop: CATPGLNSYEQYF. CDR3 in DNA: TGTGCCACCCCGGGACTCAACTCCTACGAGCAGTACTTC.

This clonotype was recorded at least ten times. The chain joins TRBV14 to TRBJ2-1; no clear D gene. V gave up 1 base and J gave up 7 bases, with 17 bases separating them. Germline CDR1 is SGHDN and CDR2 is FVKESK. This CDR3 comprises 16 residues. The CDR3: CASSQVPLMRTNEQFF. In DNA form, the CDR3 reads TGTGCCAGCAGCCAAGTGCCCTTGATGAGAACGAATGAGCAGTTCTTC.

This sequence joins TRBV12-3 or TRBV12-4 and TRBJ1-5, with D hard to call. The CDR3 is made up of 14 amino acids. V gave up 5 bases and J gave up 3 bases, with 11 bases separating them. This CDR3 reads CASSDRLDNQPQHF. The CDR3 DNA follows: TGTGCCAGCAGTGACCGACTAGACAATCAGCCCCAGCATTTT.

This clonotype was seen ten or more times. The chain employs TRBV20-1 and TRBJ1-1; D unresolved. In germline, CDR1 is DFQATT, CDR2 SNEGSKA (reference sequence). The CDR3 is made up of 12 amino acids. Trimming took off 3 bases at V and 2 bases at J, with 7 bases between the two ends. CDR3 DNA: TGCAGTGCTAGCGAGAGTAACACTGAAGCTTTCTTT. Encoded protein: CSASESNTEAFF.

This clonotype was seen at least ten times. V is TRBV11-2 and J is TRBJ1-3; a possible D gene is TRBD1 (5 bases). The V end lost 5 bases, the J end lost 4 bases, and 9 bases lay between the germline ends. This CDR3 has 13 amino acids. Germline V gene lookup returns CDR1 SGHAT and CDR2 FQNNGV. The CDR3 protein is CASSPGLGNTIYF. The CDR3 region has the DNA TGTGCCAGCAGCCCAGGGTTAGGAAACACCATATATTTT.

This clonotype was seen many times. V usage is TRBV18 and J usage is TRBJ2-7; TRBD2 aligns across 10 bases. V lost 0 bases, J lost 7 bases, and 6 bases stayed unmatched. Per germline, CDR1 KGHSH and CDR2 LQKENI. The CDR3 totals 15 residues. The CDR3 protein is CASSPPSGRAHEQYF. In nucleotides, the CDR3 is TGTGCCAGCTCACCACCAAGCGGGAGGGCCCATGAGCAGTACTTC.

This clonotype was found many times. The chain couples TRBV5-1 to TRBJ2-7; D is unresolved. The germline V gene encodes CDR1 SGHRS and CDR2 YFSETQ. Trimming took 0 bases from V and 2 from J, leaving 6 bases between them. The CDR3 runs 13 residues. CDR3 DNA: TGCGCCAGCAGCTTGGAGGCAGCCTACGAGCAGTACTTC. The encoded protein is CASSLEAAYEQYF.

The chain carries TRBV20-1 and TRBJ2-5; D not resolved. Trimming removed 0 bases from V and 7 bases from J, with 9 bases in between. CDR1 is DFQATT and CDR2 is SNEGSKA in the germline V gene (reference sequence). The CDR3 consists of 12 residues. Here the CDR3 reads CSARDLSGTQYF. CDR3 coding DNA: TGCAGTGCTAGAGATCTTTCGGGGACCCAGTACTTC.

The chain recombines TRBV12-3 or TRBV12-4 with TRBJ2-3; 7 bases agree with TRBD2. Trimming at V came to 3 bases and at J to 2 bases, leaving 5 bases not matched to a gene. The CDR3 spans 15 residues. In DNA form, the CDR3 reads TGTGCCAGCAGTTTCGCCGGGACTATCACAGATACGCAGTATTTT. Protein: CASSFAGTITDTQYF.

This clonotype came up many times. The CDR3 DNA is TGTGCCAGCAGCCCGCCGGGACAATCCGGCTATGGCTACACCTTC. Residues: CASSPPGQSGYGYTF. The genes are TRBV5-4 and TRBJ1-2; possible D gene TRBD1, 6 bases. The CDR3 loop spans 15 amino acids. Germline-derived CDR1 and CDR2 are SGHNT and YYREEE (reference sequence). Trimming took 4 bases from V and 4 from J, leaving 17 bases between them.

There are many counts of this clonotype. This sequence joins TRBV2 and TRBJ2-3; possible D gene TRBD2, 6 bases. CDR3 length: 14 residues. Trimming pared 6 bases from V and 2 bases from J, leaving 12 bases between. CDR1 and CDR2 (germline): SNHLY, FYNNEI. CDR3 sequence: CASRVGLYTDTQYF. DNA for the CDR3: TGTGCCAGCAGGGTGGGACTTTACACAGATACGCAGTATTTT.